This TCR beta chain was captured in a study of response to subunit inactivated influenza vaccine. Via MiXCR, TCRdb re-called the RT-PCR reads, giving one row per CDR3 protein. The sample lists more than 450,000 distinct CDR3 sequences, 10% to 12% seen once, with 8% to 13% in the top ten. Trimming at V came to 1 base and at J to 0 bases, leaving 5 bases not matched to a gene. Germline CDR1 SGHVS, CDR2 FQNEAQ. The length of the CDR3 is 16 residues. In addition, the sample was reused for a study of T cells expressing NK-cell markers. That publication notes: Production of TCR beta cDNA relied on 5'RACE template switching with UMIs. Sorted T-cell subsets CD3+CD56+NKG2C+, CD3+CD56+NKG2C- and CD3+CD56-NKG2C+ were TCR beta-sequenced.

The receptor was derived from a man aged 45-60 years who received an inactivated influenza vaccine. The input for sequencing was PBMCs from blood, taken on the day of vaccination. The chain employs TRBV7-8 and TRBJ1-1; 7 nucleotides match TRBD1. The chain's CDR3 is CASSLDRDSLNTEAFF. The DNA of the CDR3 is TGTGCCAGCAGCTTAGACAGGGACAGCCTGAACACTGAAGCTTTCTTT.